A selection of T cell receptor beta chains follows, all from one sample in a study of shared clonotypes between healthy human individuals. The table came from immunoSEQ multiplex PCR; TCRdb's copy has only in-frame clones and leaves some out. The data contain millions of clones, around nine tenths of them seen just once; the ten biggest clones take up roughly 0.13%. The sequenced sample consisted of naive CD4+ T cells sorted from blood. Receptor source: a man younger than 35 in good health. The CDR3 runs from the conserved cysteine through the conserved F or W.

>15|TRBV28
CASSLGQEFAGELFF
>15|TRBV7-8
CASSLDAGGYEKLFF
>13|TRBV5-1
CASRQGTNTEAFF
>15|TRBV6-1
CASSPPGTGSYEQYF
>10|TRBV6-5
CASGGYEQYF
>12|TRBV29-1
CSVGSWKDEQYF
>15|TRBV6-5
CASSGTPGSSYEQYF
>16|TRBV4-1
CASSLPAGTANEKLFF
>16|TRBV6-5
CASSNSDARSSYEQYF
>17|TRBV5-6
CASSLRTITVAKNIQYF
>16|TRBV5-6
CASSLIRGGAKNIQYF
>16|TRBV4-1
CASSQTDSTDFNEQFF
>14|TRBV15
CATGTGGTYNEQFF
>13|TRBV6-1
CASTFDRGTEAFF
>15|TRBV6-4
CASSEEASGPYGQFF
>15|TRBV7-6
CASSMGVGSSYEQYF
>15|TRBV5-1
CASSIGQGSYNEQFF
>15|TRBV18
CASSSRGTSYNEQFF